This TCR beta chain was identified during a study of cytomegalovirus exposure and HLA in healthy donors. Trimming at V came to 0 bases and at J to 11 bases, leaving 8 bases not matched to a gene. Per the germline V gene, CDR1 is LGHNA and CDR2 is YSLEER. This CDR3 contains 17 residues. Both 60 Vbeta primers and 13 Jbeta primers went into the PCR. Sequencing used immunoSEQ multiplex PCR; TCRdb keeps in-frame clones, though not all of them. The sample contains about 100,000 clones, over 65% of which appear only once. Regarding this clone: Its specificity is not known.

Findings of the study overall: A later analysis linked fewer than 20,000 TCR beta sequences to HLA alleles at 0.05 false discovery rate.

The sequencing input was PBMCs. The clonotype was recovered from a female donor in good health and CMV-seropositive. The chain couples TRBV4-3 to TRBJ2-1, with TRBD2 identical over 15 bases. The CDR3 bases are TGCGCCAGCAGCCAAGATCTCGGGACTAGCGGGGGGTTTAAGCAGTTCTTC. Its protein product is CASSQDLGTSGGFKQFF.